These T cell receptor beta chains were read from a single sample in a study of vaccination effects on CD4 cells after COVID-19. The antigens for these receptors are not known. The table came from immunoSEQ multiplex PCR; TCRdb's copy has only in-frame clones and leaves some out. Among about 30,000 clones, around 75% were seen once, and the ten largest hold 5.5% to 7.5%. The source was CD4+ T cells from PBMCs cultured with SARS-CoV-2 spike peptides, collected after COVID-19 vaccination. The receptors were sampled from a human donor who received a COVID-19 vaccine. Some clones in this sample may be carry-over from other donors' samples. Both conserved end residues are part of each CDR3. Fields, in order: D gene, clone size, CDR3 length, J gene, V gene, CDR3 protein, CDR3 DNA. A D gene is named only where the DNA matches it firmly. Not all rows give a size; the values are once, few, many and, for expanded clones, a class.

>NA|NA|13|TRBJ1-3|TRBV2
CASSDSRANTIYF
TGTGCCAGCAGTGATTCGAGGGCAAACACCATATATTTT
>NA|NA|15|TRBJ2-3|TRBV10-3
CAIRGVLRGTDTQYF
TGTGCCATCAGGGGGGTTCTTAGAGGCACAGATACGCAGTATTTT
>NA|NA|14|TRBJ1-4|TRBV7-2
CASSSQGGVEKLFF
TGTGCCAGCAGCTCACAGGGCGGGGTTGAAAAACTGTTTTTT
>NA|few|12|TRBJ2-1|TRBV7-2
CASSFGVGEQFF
TGTGCCAGCAGCTTCGGGGTAGGTGAGCAGTTCTTC
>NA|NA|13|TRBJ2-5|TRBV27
CASSPFPGETQYF
TGTGCCAGCAGCCCCTTCCCGGGGGAGACCCAGTACTTC
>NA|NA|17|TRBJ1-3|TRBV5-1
CASSFVGTPSSGNTIYF
TGCGCCAGCAGCTTCGTCGGGACCCCGAGCTCTGGAAACACCATATATTTT
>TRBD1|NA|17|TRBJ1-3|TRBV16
CASSLQTGGHPGNTIYF
TGTGCCAGCAGCCTCCAAACAGGGGGCCACCCTGGAAACACCATATATTTT
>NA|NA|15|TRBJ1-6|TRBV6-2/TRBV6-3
CASSLGGFSNSPLHF
TGTGCCAGCAGTCTAGGGGGATTTTCGAATTCACCCCTCCACTTT
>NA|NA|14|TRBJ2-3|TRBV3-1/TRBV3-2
CASSHGGHTDTQYF
TGTGCCAGCAGCCATGGGGGGCACACAGATACGCAGTATTTT
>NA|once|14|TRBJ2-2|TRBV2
CASSKQGSTGELFF
TGTGCCAGCAGTAAACAGGGTAGCACCGGGGAGCTGTTTTTT
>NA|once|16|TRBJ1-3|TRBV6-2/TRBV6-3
CASSYFLGPAGNTIYF
TGTGCCAGCAGTTACTTTCTGGGCCCAGCTGGAAACACCATATATTTT
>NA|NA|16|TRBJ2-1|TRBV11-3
CASSLNRGGADNEQFF
TGTGCCAGCAGCTTAAATAGGGGGGGGGCGGACAATGAGCAGTTCTTC
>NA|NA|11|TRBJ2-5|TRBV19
CASSGGETQYF
TGTGCCAGTAGTGGGGGCGAGACCCAGTACTTC
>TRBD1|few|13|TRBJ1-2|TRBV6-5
CASRDRDVHGYTF
TGTGCCAGCAGGGACAGGGATGTTCATGGCTACACCTTC
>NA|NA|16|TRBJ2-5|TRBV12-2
CASRTGQGGGQETQYF
TGTGCAAGTCGCACAGGCCAGGGTGGCGGCCAAGAGACCCAGTACTTC
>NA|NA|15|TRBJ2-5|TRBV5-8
CASSPAGSRQETQYF
TGTGCCAGCAGCCCGGCGGGGAGTAGGCAAGAGACCCAGTACTTC
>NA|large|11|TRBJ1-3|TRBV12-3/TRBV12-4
CASSSGNTIYF
TGTGCCAGCAGTTCTGGAAACACCATATATTTT
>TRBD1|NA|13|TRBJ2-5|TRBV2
CASQQGEGETQYF
TGTGCCAGCCAACAGGGGGAAGGAGAGACCCAGTACTTC
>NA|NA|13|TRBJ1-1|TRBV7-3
CASSLQVNTEAFF
TGTGCCAGCAGCTTACAGGTGAACACTGAAGCTTTCTTT
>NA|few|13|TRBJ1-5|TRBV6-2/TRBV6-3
CASSYGGNQPQHF
TGTGCCAGCAGTTACGGGGGAAATCAGCCCCAGCATTTT
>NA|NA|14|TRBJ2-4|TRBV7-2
CASSFQGQTPTGYF
TGTGCCAGCAGCTTCCAAGGACAGACCCCCACTGGGTACTTC
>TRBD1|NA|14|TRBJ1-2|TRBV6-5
CASSYSGQGNGYTF
TGTGCCAGCAGTTACTCGGGACAGGGGAATGGCTACACCTTC
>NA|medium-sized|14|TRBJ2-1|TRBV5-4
CASSPGTAPHEQFF
TGTGCCAGCAGCCCCGGGACGGCCCCCCATGAGCAGTTCTTC
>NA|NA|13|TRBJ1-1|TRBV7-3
CASSLSVNTEAFF
TGTGCCAGCAGCTTATCAGTGAACACTGAAGCTTTCTTT
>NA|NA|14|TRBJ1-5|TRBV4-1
CASSQTGGNQPQHF
TGCGCCAGCAGCCAAACGGGGGGTAATCAGCCCCAGCATTTT
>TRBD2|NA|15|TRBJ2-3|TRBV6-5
CASSFSGGAADTQYF
TGTGCCAGCAGTTTTAGCGGGGGGGCCGCAGATACGCAGTATTTT
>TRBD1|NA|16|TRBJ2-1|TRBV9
CASSDRDRASYNEQFF
TGTGCCAGCAGTGACCGGGACAGGGCTTCCTACAATGAGCAGTTCTTC
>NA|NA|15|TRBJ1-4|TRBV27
CASSSRLTTNEKLFF
TGTGCCAGCAGTTCCCGACTTACAACTAATGAAAAACTGTTTTTT
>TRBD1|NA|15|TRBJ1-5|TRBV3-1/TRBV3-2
CASSRSTGRDQPQHF
TGTGCCAGCAGCCGTTCGACAGGGAGGGATCAGCCCCAGCATTTT
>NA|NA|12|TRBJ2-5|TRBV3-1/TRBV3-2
CASSQVRETQYF
TGTGCCAGCAGCCAAGTTCGAGAGACCCAGTACTTC
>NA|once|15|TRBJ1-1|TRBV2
CASSVYSGSNTEAFF
TGTGCCAGCAGTGTTTATTCGGGATCCAACACTGAAGCTTTCTTT
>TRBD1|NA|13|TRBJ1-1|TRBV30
CAWSQGVNTEAFF
TGTGCCTGGAGTCAGGGGGTGAACACTGAAGCTTTCTTT
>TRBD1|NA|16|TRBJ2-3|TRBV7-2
CASSTTGTGDTDTQYF
TGTGCCAGCAGCACGACCGGGACAGGGGACACAGATACGCAGTATTTT
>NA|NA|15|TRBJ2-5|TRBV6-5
CASSRRPDRQETQYF
TGTGCCAGCAGTCGTCGTCCTGACCGACAAGAGACCCAGTACTTC
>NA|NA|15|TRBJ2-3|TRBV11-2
CASSPGTFWRDTQYF
TGTGCCAGCAGCCCTGGGACTTTTTGGCGAGATACGCAGTATTTT
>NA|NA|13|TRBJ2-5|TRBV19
CASSPGGRETQYF
TGTGCCAGTAGTCCAGGGGGGAGGGAGACCCAGTACTTC
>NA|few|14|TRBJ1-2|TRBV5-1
CASSLEQGSYGYTF
TGCGCCAGCAGCTTGGAACAGGGTAGCTATGGCTACACCTTC
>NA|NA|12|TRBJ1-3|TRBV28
CASRAVGSTIYF
TGTGCCAGCAGGGCGGTCGGGAGCACCATATATTTT
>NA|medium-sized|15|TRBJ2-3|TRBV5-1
CASSFSDNVRDTQYF
TGCGCCAGCAGCTTTAGCGACAACGTTCGAGATACGCAGTATTTT
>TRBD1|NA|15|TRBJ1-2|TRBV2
CASSELETGYYGYTF
TGTGCCAGCAGTGAACTAGAGACAGGGTATTATGGCTACACCTTC
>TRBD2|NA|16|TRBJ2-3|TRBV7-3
CASSTLAGGSTDTQYF
TGTGCCAGCAGCACCTTAGCGGGGGGGAGTACAGATACGCAGTATTTT
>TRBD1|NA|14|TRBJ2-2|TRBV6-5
CASRQGARTGELFF
TGTGCCAGCAGACAGGGGGCGCGTACCGGGGAGCTGTTTTTT